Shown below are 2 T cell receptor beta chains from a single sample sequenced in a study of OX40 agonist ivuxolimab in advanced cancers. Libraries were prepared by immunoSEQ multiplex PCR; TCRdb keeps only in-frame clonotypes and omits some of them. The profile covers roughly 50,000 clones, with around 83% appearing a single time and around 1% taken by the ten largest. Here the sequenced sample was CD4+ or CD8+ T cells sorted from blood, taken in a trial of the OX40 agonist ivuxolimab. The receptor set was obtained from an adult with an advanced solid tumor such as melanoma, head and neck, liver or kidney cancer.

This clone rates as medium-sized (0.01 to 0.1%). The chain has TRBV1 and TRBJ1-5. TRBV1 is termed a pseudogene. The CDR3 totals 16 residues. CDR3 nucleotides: TGCACCAGCAGCCAAGAAAGGCGCGGGCACAATCAGCCCCAGCATTTT. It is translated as CTSSQERRGHNQPQHF.

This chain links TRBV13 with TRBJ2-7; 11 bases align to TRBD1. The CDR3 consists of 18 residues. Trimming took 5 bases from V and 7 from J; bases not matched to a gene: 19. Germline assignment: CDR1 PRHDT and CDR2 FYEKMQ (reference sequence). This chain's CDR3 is CASSHRGADRGLHREQYF. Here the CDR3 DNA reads TGTGCCAGCAGCCATAGGGGAGCGGACAGGGGGCTCCACAGGGAGCAGTACTTC. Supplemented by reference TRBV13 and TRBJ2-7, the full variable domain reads AAGVIQSPRHLIKEKRETATLKCYPIPRHDTVYWYQQGPGQDPQFLISFYEKMQSDKGSIPDRFSAQQFSDYHSELNMSSLELGDSALYFCASSHRGADRGLHREQYFGPGTRLTVT.